A selection of T cell receptor beta chains follows, all from one sample in a study of OX40 agonist ivuxolimab in advanced cancers. Libraries were prepared by immunoSEQ multiplex PCR; TCRdb keeps only in-frame clonotypes and omits some of them. The sample yields roughly 24,000 clones, approximately 85% seen once. The sample in question was CD4+ or CD8+ T cells sorted from blood, obtained in a trial of the OX40 agonist ivuxolimab. The receptor source for this set is an adult with an advanced solid tumor such as melanoma, head and neck, liver or kidney cancer. The CDR3 runs from the conserved cysteine through the conserved F or W. The order of the fields is D gene, J gene, V gene, clone size, CDR3 DNA, CDR3 protein. A D gene is named only where the DNA matches it firmly. Part of the rows lack a size; the others show once, few, many or a class for expanded clones.

NA,TRBJ2-7,TRBV4-3,NA,TGCGCCAGCAGCCAAGCAAAAATAGGAGCTCTCGAGCAGTACTTC,CASSQAKIGALEQYF
NA,TRBJ2-1,TRBV28,NA,TGTGCCAGCAGTTTCAGGGGCGCGGGCAATGAGCAGTTCTTC,CASSFRGAGNEQFF
NA,TRBJ2-3,TRBV7-2,NA,TGTGCCATCCGGGACCTATTTACAGATACGCAGTATTTT,CAIRDLFTDTQYF
NA,TRBJ2-7,TRBV7-9,NA,TGTGCCAGCAGCTTAGGATCCTACGAGCAGTACTTC,CASSLGSYEQYF
NA,TRBJ1-2,TRBV29-1,NA,TGCAGCGTTGAGGACGGGTATTTTGAAGGCTACACCTTC,CSVEDGYFEGYTF
TRBD1,TRBJ1-2,TRBV10-2,many,TGCGCCAGCAGACCCGGGACAGGGGGTGTCTATGGCTACACCTTC,CASRPGTGGVYGYTF
TRBD2,TRBJ2-3,TRBV14,NA,TGTGCCAGCAGAGGACTAGCGGGAGCAGATACGCAGTATTTT,CASRGLAGADTQYF
TRBD1,TRBJ1-2,TRBV25-1,few,TGTGCCAGCAGTCAGGGGGCAGGGAGCTATGGCTACACCTTC,CASSQGAGSYGYTF
NA,TRBJ2-7,TRBV10-1,NA,TGCGCCAGCAGTGAGTCTGGTTCCTACGAGCAGTACTTC,CASSESGSYEQYF
NA,TRBJ2-2,TRBV13,NA,TGTGCCAGCAGCACAAGGACAGAAAACACCGGGGAGCTGTTTTTT,CASSTRTENTGELFF
TRBD2,TRBJ2-7,TRBV15,NA,TGTGCCACCAGCGGAGGGGCTAGCGGTACCTACGAGCAGTACTTC,CATSGGASGTYEQYF
TRBD2,TRBJ2-7,TRBV19,NA,TGTGCCAGTAGTGCCCCGGGGGGGGCCTACGAGCAGTACTTC,CASSAPGGAYEQYF
TRBD2,TRBJ2-1,TRBV29-1,NA,TGCAGCGTTAAGGGACTAGCGGAGACAAACTCCTACAATGAGCAGTTCTTC,CSVKGLAETNSYNEQFF
NA,TRBJ1-6,TRBV4-3,NA,TGCGCCAGCAGCCAAGTCAGCGAGGGGTTTCAGGGGTCACCCCTCCACTTT,CASSQVSEGFQGSPLHF
TRBD2,TRBJ2-3,TRBV5-4,NA,TGTGCCAGCGCGGGGGGATTGGAAGATACGCAGTATTTT,CASAGGLEDTQYF
NA,TRBJ2-1,TRBV19,NA,TGTGCCAGTTGTTCTCTGGCGGGGCTTTTAAATGAGCAGTTCTTC,CASCSLAGLLNEQFF
NA,TRBJ2-3,TRBV9,medium-sized,TGTGCCAGCAGCGTAGGGACACTTAGCACAGATACGCAGTATTTT,CASSVGTLSTDTQYF
NA,TRBJ1-2,TRBV5-1,NA,TGCGCCAGCAGCTTGCGCTCAGTAAACTATGGCTACACCTTC,CASSLRSVNYGYTF
NA,TRBJ2-5,TRBV6-5,NA,TGTGCCAGCAGTTACTCGAGAGTTCCCAGGGAAGAGACCCAGTACTTC,CASSYSRVPREETQYF
NA,TRBJ2-1,TRBV19,NA,TGTGCCAGTAGTACGGGTGGGAGCTCCTACAATGAGCAGTTCTTC,CASSTGGSSYNEQFF
NA,TRBJ1-2,TRBV6-1,NA,TGTGCCAGCAGTGAATCGCCGCCCTTCGATGGCTACACCTTC,CASSESPPFDGYTF
TRBD1,TRBJ2-7,TRBV5-4,NA,TGTGCCAGCAGCGGACAGGGGGCAGGCTACGAGCAGTACTTC,CASSGQGAGYEQYF
NA,TRBJ1-5,TRBV7-9,NA,TGTGCCAGCAGCTTAGGGACCGGACGTCAGCCCCAGCATTTT,CASSLGTGRQPQHF
TRBD1,TRBJ2-5,TRBV5-5,NA,TGTGCCAGCAGCTTGGTACAGGGGACCCAAGAGACCCAGTACTTC,CASSLVQGTQETQYF
TRBD1,TRBJ1-2,TRBV10-3,NA,TGTGCCATCAGCCCCCCCGGACAGGTTTTAGGCTACACCTTC,CAISPPGQVLGYTF
NA,TRBJ1-5,TRBV19,NA,TGTGCCAGTAGTATGGCAGGGAATAGCAATCAGCCCCAGCATTTT,CASSMAGNSNQPQHF
NA,TRBJ1-1,TRBV19,once,TGTGCCAGTAGTATGGTCCGACAGTCCCTCCTTAGGAACACTGAAGCTTTCTTT,CASSMVRQSLLRNTEAFF
NA,TRBJ2-1,TRBV7-2,NA,TGTGCCAGCAGCTTAGTACCAAGCAGGGAAAATGAGCAGTTCTTC,CASSLVPSRENEQFF
NA,TRBJ2-7,TRBV2,NA,TGTGCCAGCAGTGAATGGGAAGCAGTTGCCGAGCAGTACTTC,CASSEWEAVAEQYF
NA,TRBJ2-7,TRBV6-6,NA,TGTAGAACCGTGGGACACGGAGACGACGAGCAGTACTTC,CRTVGHGDDEQYF
NA,TRBJ1-1,TRBV7-9,NA,TGTGCCAGCATAAACGGGGCTGCGGGCACTGAAGCTTTCTTT,CASINGAAGTEAFF
NA,TRBJ2-2,TRBV10-3,NA,TGTGCCATCAGTGGGGAGGTTCACGCGAACACCGGGGAGCTGTTTTTT,CAISGEVHANTGELFF
NA,TRBJ2-5,TRBV27,NA,TGTGCCAGCAGTTTAGGCGGCACAGGGGAGACCCAGTACTTC,CASSLGGTGETQYF
TRBD1,TRBJ1-2,TRBV2,NA,TGTGCCACCCCCGGGACAGCTAACTATGGCTACACCTTC,CATPGTANYGYTF
NA,TRBJ2-7,TRBV4-1,NA,TGCGCCAGCAGCCCAGACCCTTACGGGGAGAGTGTCAACGAGCAGTACTTC,CASSPDPYGESVNEQYF
NA,TRBJ2-2,TRBV6-1,NA,TGTGCCAGCAGTGAGCTAGCGAACACCGGGGAGCTGTTTTTT,CASSELANTGELFF
NA,TRBJ1-4,TRBV7-2,once,TGTGCCAGCAGCTTGCAACCCATCAGAGATTTAGGTGAAAAACTGTTTTTT,CASSLQPIRDLGEKLFF
TRBD1,TRBJ2-7,TRBV7-2,NA,TGTGCCAGCAGCCTCGAGGGACAGGGCTACGAGCAGTACTTC,CASSLEGQGYEQYF
NA,TRBJ1-5,TRBV4-1,NA,TGCGCCAGCAGCCGAGACAGCTACAATCAGCCCCAGCATTTT,CASSRDSYNQPQHF
NA,TRBJ2-5,TRBV6-5,NA,TGTGCCAGCAGTTCGTCTCCGGTTGAGACCCAGTACTTC,CASSSSPVETQYF
NA,TRBJ2-1,TRBV5-1,NA,TGCGCCAGCAGCTTAGAGAAGCGGGGGACAGGTACGAATGAGCAGTTCTTC,CASSLEKRGTGTNEQFF
NA,TRBJ2-1,TRBV27,NA,TGTGCCAGCGCCGACACAGTGAGGTCCTACAATGAGCAGTTCTTC,CASADTVRSYNEQFF
TRBD2,TRBJ2-1,TRBV4-2,NA,TGTGCCAGCAGCCATTCAAGACTAGCGGGGGTGTACAATGAGCAGTTCTTC,CASSHSRLAGVYNEQFF
TRBD2,TRBJ2-1,TRBV27,NA,TGTGCCAGCAGTCTCTTTCAGCGGGAGGGCCGGAATGAGCAGTTCTTC,CASSLFQREGRNEQFF
NA,TRBJ2-7,TRBV11-2,once,TGTGCCAGCAGCTTCTTCCGGGACCCTGCCTACGAGCAGTACTTC,CASSFFRDPAYEQYF
NA,TRBJ2-7,TRBV28,NA,TGTGCCAGCTGGACAGACCACTACGAGCAGTACTTC,CASWTDHYEQYF
TRBD1,TRBJ2-3,TRBV5-1,once,TGCGCCAGCAGCCCGTTGACAGGGGGCGCAGATACGCAGTATTTT,CASSPLTGGADTQYF
NA,TRBJ1-2,TRBV29-1,NA,TGCAGCGTCGCTGAGGCGGATCAGAGCTACACCTTC,CSVAEADQSYTF
TRBD1,TRBJ1-1,TRBV5-6,NA,TGTGCCAGCAGCTTGGGACAGGGATACATGAACACTGAAGCTTTCTTT,CASSLGQGYMNTEAFF
NA,TRBJ2-3,TRBV30,NA,TGTGCCTGGAGTCCGACGTTAACAGATACGCAGTATTTT,CAWSPTLTDTQYF